The rows below give T cell receptor beta chains drawn from one sample of a study of CD8+ T cells in alopecia areata. Using immunoSEQ multiplex PCR, the repertoire was profiled, and TCRdb retains in-frame clones only, with some absent. This table has around 140,000 clones, around 49% appearing once. Material: CD8+ T cells sorted from blood, obtained at week 0. Source of these receptors: a human donor with alopecia areata. The conserved cysteine and the conserved F or W are not part of the CDR3 here. Fields, in order: D gene, J gene, clone size, V gene, CDR3 protein. The D gene is left open where the match is weak. The size of a clone is reported for some rows only, either as once, few or many, or as a class for expanded clones.

D gene: NA
J gene: TRBJ2-2
clone size: NA
V gene: TRBV9
CDR3 protein: ASSVVFGELF

D gene: TRBD1
J gene: TRBJ1-2
clone size: NA
V gene: TRBV29-1
CDR3 protein: SVEDYRGLGFSGYT

D gene: NA
J gene: TRBJ2-6
clone size: few
V gene: TRBV30
CDR3 protein: AWSSPILGYAGGANVLT

D gene: TRBD1
J gene: TRBJ2-5
clone size: NA
V gene: TRBV27
CDR3 protein: ASRALPDRGHGTQY

D gene: NA
J gene: TRBJ2-7
clone size: NA
V gene: TRBV7-9
CDR3 protein: ASSLVGGGYEQY

D gene: TRBD1
J gene: TRBJ2-1
clone size: few
V gene: TRBV7-9
CDR3 protein: ASSPDRNNEQF

D gene: NA
J gene: TRBJ2-7
clone size: NA
V gene: TRBV6-5
CDR3 protein: ASSYTEGPYEQY

D gene: TRBD1
J gene: TRBJ2-7
clone size: NA
V gene: TRBV29-1
CDR3 protein: SVEGQGAYEQY

D gene: TRBD1
J gene: TRBJ1-2
clone size: NA
V gene: TRBV7-9
CDR3 protein: ASSGGTVDFVDDLTGYT

D gene: NA
J gene: TRBJ2-4
clone size: NA
V gene: TRBV4-2
CDR3 protein: ASSQDQEAKNIQY

D gene: TRBD2
J gene: TRBJ2-5
clone size: few
V gene: TRBV6-1
CDR3 protein: ASSEVAGGPETQY

D gene: TRBD2
J gene: TRBJ2-5
clone size: NA
V gene: TRBV7-2
CDR3 protein: ASSYIGGEETQY

D gene: NA
J gene: TRBJ2-3
clone size: NA
V gene: TRBV4-1
CDR3 protein: ASSQDAGTDTQY

D gene: TRBD1
J gene: TRBJ2-5
clone size: few
V gene: TRBV29-1
CDR3 protein: SVKQGAFETQY

D gene: NA
J gene: TRBJ2-2
clone size: NA
V gene: TRBV5-4
CDR3 protein: ASSLKGRNTGELF

D gene: NA
J gene: TRBJ1-2
clone size: NA
V gene: TRBV5-6
CDR3 protein: ASSLGSALEGYGYT

D gene: TRBD1
J gene: TRBJ1-2
clone size: once
V gene: TRBV6-5
CDR3 protein: ASRLTGGDSYT

D gene: NA
J gene: NA
clone size: few
V gene: TRBV29-1
CDR3 protein: SVEGAESYEQY

D gene: TRBD2
J gene: TRBJ2-3
clone size: NA
V gene: TRBV30
CDR3 protein: ACQGSGGRVDTQY

D gene: NA
J gene: TRBJ1-1
clone size: few
V gene: TRBV6-6
CDR3 protein: ASEEGGEGVVAF

D gene: NA
J gene: TRBJ1-2
clone size: once
V gene: TRBV5-4
CDR3 protein: ASSFRTQTNYGYT

D gene: NA
J gene: TRBJ2-5
clone size: NA
V gene: TRBV25-1
CDR3 protein: ASSNQETQY

D gene: NA
J gene: TRBJ2-6
clone size: few
V gene: TRBV5-6
CDR3 protein: ASSWGSSFGANVLT

D gene: TRBD1
J gene: TRBJ1-1
clone size: NA
V gene: TRBV30
CDR3 protein: AWKGGARTEAF

D gene: NA
J gene: TRBJ2-3
clone size: many
V gene: TRBV11-2
CDR3 protein: ASSLDTDTQY

D gene: TRBD1
J gene: TRBJ1-1
clone size: few
V gene: TRBV27
CDR3 protein: ASSTGQRNTEAF

D gene: NA
J gene: TRBJ2-7
clone size: few
V gene: TRBV2
CDR3 protein: ASSDTYEQY

D gene: NA
J gene: TRBJ2-3
clone size: once
V gene: TRBV9
CDR3 protein: ASSVRQGTDTQY

D gene: NA
J gene: TRBJ1-1
clone size: few
V gene: TRBV30
CDR3 protein: AWSVRQLNTEAF

D gene: NA
J gene: TRBJ2-3
clone size: NA
V gene: TRBV29-1
CDR3 protein: SVLEDSTDTQY

D gene: TRBD1
J gene: TRBJ1-5
clone size: NA
V gene: TRBV5-4
CDR3 protein: ASSDRGNQPQH

D gene: NA
J gene: TRBJ2-1
clone size: NA
V gene: TRBV5-1
CDR3 protein: ASSLARDEQF

D gene: NA
J gene: TRBJ2-5
clone size: few
V gene: TRBV4-2
CDR3 protein: ASSQDFRETQY

D gene: NA
J gene: TRBJ2-5
clone size: NA
V gene: TRBV7-9
CDR3 protein: ASSPGMTPEQETQY

D gene: TRBD2
J gene: TRBJ2-7
clone size: NA
V gene: TRBV9
CDR3 protein: ASSAGTSGPYEQY

D gene: NA
J gene: TRBJ1-1
clone size: NA
V gene: TRBV5-1
CDR3 protein: ASSFGDGTEAF